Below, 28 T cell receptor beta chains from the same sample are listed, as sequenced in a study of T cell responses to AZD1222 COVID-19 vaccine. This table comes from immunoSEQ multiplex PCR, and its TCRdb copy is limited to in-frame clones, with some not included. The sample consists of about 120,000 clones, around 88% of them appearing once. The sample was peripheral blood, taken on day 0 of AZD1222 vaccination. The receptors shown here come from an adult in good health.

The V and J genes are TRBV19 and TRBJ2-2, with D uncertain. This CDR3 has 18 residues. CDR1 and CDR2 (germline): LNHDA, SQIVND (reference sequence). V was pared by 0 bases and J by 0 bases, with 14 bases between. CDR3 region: CASSIDPAAWANTGELFF. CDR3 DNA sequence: TGTGCCAGTAGTATAGATCCCGCGGCTTGGGCGAACACCGGGGAGCTGTTTTTT. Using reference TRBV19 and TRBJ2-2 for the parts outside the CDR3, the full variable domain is DGGITQSPKYLFRKEGQNVTLSCEQNLNHDAMYWYRQDPGQGLRLIYYSQIVNDFQKGDIAEGYSVSREKKESFPLTVTSAQKNPTAFYLCASSIDPAAWANTGELFFGEGSRLTVL.

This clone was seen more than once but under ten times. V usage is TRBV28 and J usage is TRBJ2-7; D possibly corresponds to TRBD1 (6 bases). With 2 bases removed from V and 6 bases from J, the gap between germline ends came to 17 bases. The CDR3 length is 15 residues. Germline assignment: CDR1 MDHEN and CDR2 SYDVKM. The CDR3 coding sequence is TGTGCCAGCAGTTTAACAGGGTATACCCTAGGCGAGCAGTACTTC. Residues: CASSLTGYTLGEQYF.

CDR3 sequence reads: CAIRNPGQGYQQYF. The CDR3 DNA is TGTGCCATCAGAAACCCGGGACAGGGTTATCAGCAGTACTTC. V gene TRBV10-3 combines with J gene TRBJ2-7; 9 bases agree with TRBD1. The CDR3 covers 14 residues. The junction had 11 bases not matched to a gene; V was cut back by 6 bases and J by 8 bases. The V gene's germline CDR1 is ENHRY and CDR2 SYGVKD.

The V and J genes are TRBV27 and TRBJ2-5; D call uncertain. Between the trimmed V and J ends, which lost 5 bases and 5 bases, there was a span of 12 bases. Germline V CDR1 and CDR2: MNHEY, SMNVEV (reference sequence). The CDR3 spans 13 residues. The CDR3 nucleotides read TGTGCCAGCAGTCAACGGGTCCGGGAGACCCAGTACTTC. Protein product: CASSQRVRETQYF.

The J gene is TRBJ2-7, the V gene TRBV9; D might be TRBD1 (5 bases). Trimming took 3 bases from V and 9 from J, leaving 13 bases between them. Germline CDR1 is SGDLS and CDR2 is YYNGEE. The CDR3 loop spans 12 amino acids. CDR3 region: CASSGDSVGQYF. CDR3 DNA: TGTGCCAGCAGCGGCGACAGTGTCGGGCAGTACTTC.

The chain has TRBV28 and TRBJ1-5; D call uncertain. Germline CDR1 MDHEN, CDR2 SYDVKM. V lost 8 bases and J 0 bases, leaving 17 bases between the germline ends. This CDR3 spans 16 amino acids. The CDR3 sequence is CASGGAEGNSNQPQHF. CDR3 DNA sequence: TGTGCCAGCGGTGGAGCGGAGGGAAATAGCAATCAGCCCCAGCATTTT. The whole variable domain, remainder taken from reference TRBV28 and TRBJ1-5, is DVKVTQSSRYLVKRTGEKVFLECVQDMDHENMFWYRQDPGLGLRLIYFSYDVKMKEKGDIPEGYSVSREKKERFSLILESASTNQTSMYLCASGGAEGNSNQPQHFGDGTRLSIL.

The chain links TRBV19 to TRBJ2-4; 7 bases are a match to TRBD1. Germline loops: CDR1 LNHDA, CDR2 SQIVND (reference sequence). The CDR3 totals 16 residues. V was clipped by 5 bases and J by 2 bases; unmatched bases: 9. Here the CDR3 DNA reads TGTGCCAGTAGTTCTGGACAGGTAACATCCAAAAACATTCAGTACTTC. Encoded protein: CASSSGQVTSKNIQYF.

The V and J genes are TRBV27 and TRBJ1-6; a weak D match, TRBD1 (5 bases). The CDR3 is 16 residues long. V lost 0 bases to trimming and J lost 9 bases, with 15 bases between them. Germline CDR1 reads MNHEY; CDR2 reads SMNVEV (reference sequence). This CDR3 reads CASSLSGTSGSSPLHF. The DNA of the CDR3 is TGTGCCAGCAGTTTATCTGGGACGTCGGGGAGTTCACCCCTCCACTTT.

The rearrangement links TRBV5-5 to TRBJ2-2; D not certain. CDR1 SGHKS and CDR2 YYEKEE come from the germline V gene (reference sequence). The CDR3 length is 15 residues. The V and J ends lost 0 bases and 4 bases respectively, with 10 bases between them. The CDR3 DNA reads TGTGCCAGCAGCTTGGTTGGCGTTAGCACCGGGGAGCTGTTTTTT. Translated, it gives CASSLVGVSTGELFF.

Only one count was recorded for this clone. The CDR3 region has the DNA TGCAGCGCCTCCGACAGGGGGGGGACGTACGAGCAGTACTTC. Translated: CSASDRGGTYEQYF. The chain combines TRBV29-1 with TRBJ2-7, with 9 bases matching TRBD1. The CDR3 spans 14 residues. V shed 7 bases and J 4 bases; nucleotides not matched to a gene: 11. CDR1 and CDR2 from the germline V gene are SQVTM and ANQGSEA.

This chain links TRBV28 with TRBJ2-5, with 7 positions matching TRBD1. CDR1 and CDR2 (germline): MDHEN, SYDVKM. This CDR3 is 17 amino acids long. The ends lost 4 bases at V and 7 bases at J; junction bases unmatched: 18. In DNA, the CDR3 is TGTGCCAGCAGTTCCCCTTCCAAGAAGGGGGCCTCGGGGACCCAGTACTTC. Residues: CASSSPSKKGASGTQYF.

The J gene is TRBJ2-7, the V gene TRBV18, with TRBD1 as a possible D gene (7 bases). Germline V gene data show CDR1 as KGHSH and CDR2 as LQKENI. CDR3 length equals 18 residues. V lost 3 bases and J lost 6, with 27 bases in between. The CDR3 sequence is CASSPSPGGTTSMLEQYF. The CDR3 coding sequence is TGTGCCAGCTCACCTTCGCCAGGGGGGACCACTTCTATGCTCGAGCAGTACTTC. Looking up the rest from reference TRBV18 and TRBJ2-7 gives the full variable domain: NAGVMQNPRHLVRRRGQEARLRCSPMKGHSHVYWYRQLPEEGLKFMVYLQKENIIDESGMPKERFSAEFPKEGPSILRIQQVVRGDSAAYFCASSPSPGGTTSMLEQYFGPGTRLTVT.

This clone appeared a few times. The CDR3 nucleotides are TGTGCCAGCAGTGAAGGGCAGGGGAATCAGCCCCAGCATTTT. Residues: CASSEGQGNQPQHF. V and J are TRBV2 and TRBJ1-5; maybe TRBD1 (6 bases). CDR3 length equals 14 residues. V gave up 1 base and J gave up 4 bases, with 8 bases separating them. Germline CDR1 reads SNHLY; CDR2 reads FYNNEI.

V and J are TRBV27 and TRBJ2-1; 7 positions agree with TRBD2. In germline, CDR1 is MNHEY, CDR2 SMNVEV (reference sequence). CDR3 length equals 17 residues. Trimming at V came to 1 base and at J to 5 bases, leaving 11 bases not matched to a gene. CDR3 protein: CASSLLWRLAVDNEQFF. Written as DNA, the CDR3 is TGTGCCAGCAGTTTATTGTGGCGGCTAGCGGTGGACAATGAGCAGTTCTTC.

CDR3 sequence reads: CASSTGLAGVETQYF. The DNA for the CDR3 is TGTGCCAGCAGCACAGGACTAGCGGGGGTGGAGACCCAGTACTTC. This chain links TRBV7-2 with TRBJ2-5; 13 bases line up with TRBD2. Germline CDR1 and CDR2: SGHTA and FQGNSA. Losses at the gene ends were 5 bases for V and 5 bases for J; bases not matched to a gene: 5. CDR3 length: 15 amino acids.

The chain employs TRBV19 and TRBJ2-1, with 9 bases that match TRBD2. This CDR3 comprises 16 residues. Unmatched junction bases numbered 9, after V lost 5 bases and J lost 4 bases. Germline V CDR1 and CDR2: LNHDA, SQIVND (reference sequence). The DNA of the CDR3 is TGTGCCAGTAGTGCCCGTGGGAGCGGGGGGTACAATGAGCAGTTCTTC. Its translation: CASSARGSGGYNEQFF.

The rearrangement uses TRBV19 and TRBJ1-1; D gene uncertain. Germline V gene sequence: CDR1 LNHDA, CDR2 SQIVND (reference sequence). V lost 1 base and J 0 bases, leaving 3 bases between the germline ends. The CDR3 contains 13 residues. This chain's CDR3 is CASSIALNTEAFF. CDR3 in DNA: TGTGCCAGTAGTATAGCATTGAACACTGAAGCTTTCTTT.

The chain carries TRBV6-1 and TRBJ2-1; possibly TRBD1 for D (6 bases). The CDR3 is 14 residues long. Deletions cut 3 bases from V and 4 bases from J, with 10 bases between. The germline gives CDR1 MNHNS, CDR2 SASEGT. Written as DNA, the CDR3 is TGTGCCAGCAGTGAGGGGGCCCTATACAATGAGCAGTTCTTC. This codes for CASSEGALYNEQFF.

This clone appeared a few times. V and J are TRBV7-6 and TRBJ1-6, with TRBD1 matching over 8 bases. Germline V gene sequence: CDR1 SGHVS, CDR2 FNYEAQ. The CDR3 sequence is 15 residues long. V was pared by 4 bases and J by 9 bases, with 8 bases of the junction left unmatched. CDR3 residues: CASSSQGAYGSPLHF. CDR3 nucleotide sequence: TGTGCCAGCAGCTCCCAGGGGGCGTACGGTTCACCCCTCCACTTT.

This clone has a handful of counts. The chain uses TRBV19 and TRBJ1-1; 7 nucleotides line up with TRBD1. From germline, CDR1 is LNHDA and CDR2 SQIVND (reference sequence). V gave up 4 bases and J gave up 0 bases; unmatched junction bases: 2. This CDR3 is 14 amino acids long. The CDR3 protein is CASSTGQMNTEAFF. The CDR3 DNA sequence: TGTGCCAGTAGTACGGGACAGATGAACACTGAAGCTTTCTTT.

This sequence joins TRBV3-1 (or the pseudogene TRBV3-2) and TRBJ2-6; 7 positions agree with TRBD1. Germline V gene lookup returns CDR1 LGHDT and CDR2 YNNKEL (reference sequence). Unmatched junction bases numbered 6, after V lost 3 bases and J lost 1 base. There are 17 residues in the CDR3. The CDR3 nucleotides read TGTGCCAGCAGCCATTCGACAGGGCGGTCTGGGGCCAACGTCCTGACTTTC. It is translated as CASSHSTGRSGANVLTF.

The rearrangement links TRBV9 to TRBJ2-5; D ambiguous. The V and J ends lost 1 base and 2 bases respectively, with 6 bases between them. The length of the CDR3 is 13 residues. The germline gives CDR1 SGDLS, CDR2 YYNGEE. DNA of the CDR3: TGTGCCAGCAGCGTAACCCCGCAAGAGACCCAGTACTTC. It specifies CASSVTPQETQYF.

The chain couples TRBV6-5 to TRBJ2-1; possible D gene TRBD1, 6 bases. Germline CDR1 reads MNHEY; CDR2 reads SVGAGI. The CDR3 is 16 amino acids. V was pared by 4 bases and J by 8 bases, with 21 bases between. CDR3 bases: TGTGCCAGCAGTTCTCCGGGACACACTCTAGACCATGAGCAGTTCTTC. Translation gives CASSSPGHTLDHEQFF.

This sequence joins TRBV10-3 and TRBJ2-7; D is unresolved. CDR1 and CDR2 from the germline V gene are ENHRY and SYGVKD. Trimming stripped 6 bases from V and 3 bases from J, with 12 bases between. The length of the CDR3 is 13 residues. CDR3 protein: CAISRDKNYEQYF. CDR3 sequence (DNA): TGTGCCATCAGCCGCGACAAGAACTACGAGCAGTACTTC.

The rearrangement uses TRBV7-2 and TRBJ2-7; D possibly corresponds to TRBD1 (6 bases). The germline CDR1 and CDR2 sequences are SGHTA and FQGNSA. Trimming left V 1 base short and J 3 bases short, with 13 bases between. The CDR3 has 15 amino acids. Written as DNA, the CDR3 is TGTGCCAGCAGCTTAGAGGTGGGGGCCTTCTACGAGCAGTACTTC. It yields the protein CASSLEVGAFYEQYF. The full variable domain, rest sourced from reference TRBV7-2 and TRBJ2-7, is GAGVSQSPSNKVTEKGKDVELRCDPISGHTALYWYRQSLGQGLEFLIYFQGNSAPDKSGLPSDRFSAERTGGSVSTLTIQRTQQEDSAVYLCASSLEVGAFYEQYFGPGTRLTVT.

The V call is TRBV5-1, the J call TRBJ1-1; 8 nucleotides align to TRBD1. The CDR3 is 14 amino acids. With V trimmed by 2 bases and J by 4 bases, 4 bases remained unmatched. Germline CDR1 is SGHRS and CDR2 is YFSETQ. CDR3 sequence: CASSLQGGVTEAFF. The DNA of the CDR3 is TGCGCCAGCAGCTTACAGGGGGGAGTCACTGAAGCTTTCTTT.

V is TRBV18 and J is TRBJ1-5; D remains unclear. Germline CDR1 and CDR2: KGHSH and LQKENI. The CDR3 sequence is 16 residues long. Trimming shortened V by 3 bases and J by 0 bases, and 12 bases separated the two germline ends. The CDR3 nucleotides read TGTGCCAGCTCACCGCCGGGATCCTATAGCAATCAGCCCCAGCATTTT. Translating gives CASSPPGSYSNQPQHF.

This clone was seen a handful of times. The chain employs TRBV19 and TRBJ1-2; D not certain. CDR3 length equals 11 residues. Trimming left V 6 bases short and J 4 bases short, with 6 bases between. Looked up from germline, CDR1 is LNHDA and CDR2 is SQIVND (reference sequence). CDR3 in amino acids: CASSAGYGYTF. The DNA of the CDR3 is TGTGCCAGTAGCGCAGGCTATGGCTACACCTTC.